The clone carrying this T cell receptor (beta chain) was found a few times. The assay was immunoSEQ multiplex PCR, and TCRdb's table has in-frame clones only and misses some. Among about 65,000 clones listed, over 80% were seen once. There are 11 residues in the CDR3. V was shortened by 5 bases and J by 5 bases, with 4 bases between the two germline ends. Germline assignment: CDR1 KGHSH and CDR2 LQKENI. The data are from a study of blood T cell repertoires in COVID-19. Study at large: Samples of COVID-19 (acute and convalescent) were obtained from the United States, Italy and Spain. T cells, B-cell-depleted T cells, or PBMCs provided the cDNA or gDNA that served as material.

The gene calls are TRBV18 and TRBJ2-4; D is unresolved. The sequence came from a human donor in a cohort sampled during active COVID-19. Material for sequencing was peripheral blood. The CDR3 DNA reads TGTGCCAGCTCAAGCGAAAACATTCAGTACTTC. The encoded protein is CASSSENIQYF. The full variable domain, rest sourced from reference TRBV18 and TRBJ2-4, is NAGVMQNPRHLVRRRGQEARLRCSPMKGHSHVYWYRQLPEEGLKFMVYLQKENIIDESGMPKERFSAEFPKEGPSILRIQQVVRGDSAAYFCASSSENIQYFGAGTRLSVL.